This T cell receptor beta chain came from a study of blood T cell repertoires in COVID-19. Germline-derived CDR1 and CDR2 are SGHVS and FQNEAQ. The ends lost 5 bases at V and 0 bases at J; junction bases unmatched: 4. The CDR3 extends over 16 amino acids. This clone was seen many times. Sequencing was performed with immunoSEQ multiplex PCR; in TCRdb, only in-frame clones are kept and a portion is missing. The sample has 100,000 to 150,000 clones; more than 70% are singletons. The origin of this receptor is a woman in her 30s who had recovered from COVID-19. The specimen sequenced was peripheral blood. The chain links TRBV7-8 to TRBJ2-2; TRBD2 aligns across 9 bases. The CDR3 here is CASSPQREANTGELFF. The CDR3 bases are TGTGCCAGCAGCCCTCAGCGGGAGGCGAACACCGGGGAGCTGTTTTTT.